The 13 T cell receptor beta chains given below trace back to one sample, sequenced in a study of blood T cell repertoires in COVID-19. The repertoire was sequenced with immunoSEQ multiplex PCR; TCRdb's copy has only in-frame clones and lacks some. The data contain roughly 110,000 clones, 70% to 75% of them singletons. Sequenced input: peripheral blood. These TCRs come from a human donor with acute or convalescent COVID-19. The donor label of this sample is uncertain.

V gene TRBV18 combines with J gene TRBJ1-3; D is uncertain. V lost 4 bases and J 8 bases, leaving 15 bases between the germline ends. Germline V CDR1 and CDR2: KGHSH, LQKENI. CDR3 length equals 14 residues. This chain's CDR3 is CASSLARNRDTIYF. DNA of the CDR3: TGTGCCAGCTCACTCGCGAGGAATCGGGACACCATATATTTT. Combining the CDR3 with reference TRBV18 and TRBJ1-3 gives the whole variable domain NAGVMQNPRHLVRRRGQEARLRCSPMKGHSHVYWYRQLPEEGLKFMVYLQKENIIDESGMPKERFSAEFPKEGPSILRIQQVVRGDSAAYFCASSLARNRDTIYFGEGSWLTVV.

The J gene is TRBJ1-4, the V gene TRBV7-2; D is ambiguous. V was clipped by 5 bases and J by 10 bases, with 20 bases between them. This CDR3 has 15 amino acids. Looked up from germline, CDR1 is SGHTA and CDR2 is FQGNSA. The CDR3 nucleotides read TGTGCCAGCAGCCTGAGGGCAGGAGGAGGAGGAAAACTGTTTTTT. Protein product: CASSLRAGGGGKLFF.

The genes are TRBV15 and TRBJ1-6; D is perhaps TRBD1 (5 bases). Germline CDR1 and CDR2: LNHNV and YYDKDF (reference sequence). V was clipped by 9 bases and J by 5 bases, with 11 bases between them. The CDR3 spans 13 residues. The CDR3 nucleotides are TGTGCCACTAGGACACTCGATAATTCACCCCTCCACTTT. It encodes CATRTLDNSPLHF. The full variable domain, in which reference TRBV15 and TRBJ1-6 provide the parts outside the CDR3, is DAMVIQNPRYQVTQFGKPVTLSCSQTLNHNVMYWYQQKSSQAPKLLFHYYDKDFNNEADTPDNFQSRRPNTSFCFLDIRSPGLGDTAMYLCATRTLDNSPLHFGNGTRLTVT.

The chain joins TRBV5-1 to TRBJ2-3; tentative D call: TRBD2 (5 bases). CDR1 SGHRS and CDR2 YFSETQ come from the germline V gene. The CDR3 length is 14 residues. The germline V and J ends were trimmed by 0 bases and 3 bases, with 8 bases remaining between them. The CDR3 here is CASSLDGLTDTQYF. The CDR3 DNA reads TGCGCCAGCAGCTTGGACGGACTTACAGATACGCAGTATTTT.

This chain connects TRBV5-6 to TRBJ2-2, with 7 positions matching TRBD1. Germline V lookup: CDR1 SGHDT, CDR2 YYEEEE. This CDR3 region has 15 residues. The V segment lost 1 base and the J segment 1 base; nucleotides outside the gene matches: 1. The CDR3 DNA follows: TGTGCCAGCAGCTTGACAGGGGTGAACACCGGGGAGCTGTTTTTT. Translated, it gives CASSLTGVNTGELFF.

This sequence joins TRBV7-2 and TRBJ1-1, with 8 bases lining up with TRBD1. Germline CDR1 and CDR2: SGHTA and FQGNSA. This CDR3 has 15 amino acids. V trimming: 5 bases; J trimming: 4 bases; junction bases outside the gene matches: 9. CDR3: CASSPRGQGATEAFF. The CDR3 nucleotides read TGTGCCAGCAGCCCGAGGGGGCAGGGGGCCACTGAAGCTTTCTTT.

The chain joins TRBV18 to TRBJ1-1, with TRBD1 matching over 10 bases. The germline V gene has CDR1 KGHSH and CDR2 LQKENI. CDR3 size: 14 residues. V dropped 2 bases and J dropped 8; count of bases not matched to a gene: 5. Written as DNA, the CDR3 is TGTGCCAGCTCACCAAGGGGACAGGGGACCGAAGCTTTCTTT. It codes for CASSPRGQGTEAFF.

The J gene is TRBJ1-1, the V gene TRBV3-1 (or the pseudogene TRBV3-2), with D possibly TRBD1 on 6 matching bases. This CDR3 has 15 residues. Trimming left V 2 bases short and J 1 base short, with 11 bases between. The germline CDR1 and CDR2 sequences are LGHDT and YNNKEL (reference sequence). CDR3 in amino acids: CASSQRGQQNTEAFF. In DNA, the CDR3 is TGTGCCAGCAGCCAAAGGGGACAACAGAACACTGAAGCTTTCTTT.

The chain combines TRBV7-3 with TRBJ1-1; 7 bases agree with TRBD1. The trim removed 3 bases at V and 6 bases at J, leaving 4 bases unmatched. This CDR3 is 13 amino acids long. Looked up from germline, CDR1 is SGHTA and CDR2 is FQGTGA. Here the CDR3 reads CASSLGQSSEAFF. The CDR3 nucleotides are TGTGCCAGCAGCTTGGGACAGTCGTCTGAAGCTTTCTTT.

The chain is built from TRBV11-2 and TRBJ2-7; 8 nucleotides align to TRBD2. The CDR3 runs to 15 residues. J lost 4 bases, V lost 5 bases, and 10 bases had no gene match. CDR1 SGHAT and CDR2 FQNNGV come from the germline V gene. The CDR3 nucleotides read TGTGCCAGCAGCATGGGACTAGGAAACCTTTACGAGCAGTACTTC. It encodes CASSMGLGNLYEQYF. Full variable domain (remainder filled in from reference TRBV11-2 and TRBJ2-7): EAGVAQSPRYKIIEKRQSVAFWCNPISGHATLYWYQQILGQGPKLLIQFQNNGVVDDSQLPKDRFSAERLKGVDSTLKIQPAKLEDSAVYLCASSMGLGNLYEQYFGPGTRLTVT.

This clone appeared once. This chain links TRBV5-1 with TRBJ1-4; D might be TRBD1 (5 bases). CDR1 SGHRS and CDR2 YFSETQ come from the germline V gene. This CDR3 has 14 residues. Between the trimmed V and J ends, which lost 0 bases and 8 bases, there was a span of 11 bases. CDR3 in amino acids: CASSLAGEEEKLFF. CDR3 nucleotide sequence: TGCGCCAGCAGCTTGGCGGGGGAGGAAGAAAAACTGTTTTTT.

The CDR3, as DNA: TGCGCCAGCAGACCCGGGACAGGGCTCTCTGGGGCCAACGTCCTGACTTTC. Translating gives CASRPGTGLSGANVLTF. This chain uses TRBV4-1 with TRBJ2-6; 9 bases line up with TRBD1. Trimming removed 6 bases from V and 0 bases from J; junction bases left unmatched: 6. CDR1 and CDR2 from the germline V gene are MGHRA and YSYEKL. This CDR3 region has 17 residues.

This clone was seen a few times. The chain is built from TRBV28 and TRBJ1-4; TRBD1 aligns across 8 bases. The germline V gene encodes CDR1 MDHEN and CDR2 SYDVKM. V was pared by 4 bases and J by 8 bases, with 9 bases of the junction left unmatched. The CDR3 contains 15 residues. The DNA of the CDR3 is TGTGCCAGCAGTTCCGGACAGGGTGGGGGAGAAAAACTGTTTTTT. Protein: CASSSGQGGGEKLFF.